Following are 23 T cell receptor beta chains from one sample sequenced in a study of control samples from healthy donors and cancer patients. The data were produced by immunoSEQ multiplex PCR, yet TCRdb's version contains in-frame clones alone and is incomplete. The top ten clones hold about 7% of a sample with around 31,000 clones, roughly 95% of them seen once. Sequencing was done on a sample of blood. These receptors all stem from a man between 60 and 75 years old in good health.

The chain carries TRBV6-5 and TRBJ1-1; D may be TRBD1 (6 bases). The CDR3 runs 13 residues. The germline V and J ends were trimmed by 8 bases and 1 base, with 11 bases remaining between them. In germline, CDR1 is MNHEY, CDR2 SVGAGI. CDR3 in amino acids: CASLLGANTEAFF. The CDR3 region has the DNA TGTGCCAGCTTACTGGGGGCGAACACTGAAGCTTTCTTT.

The chain is built from TRBV7-8 and TRBJ1-2, with D possibly TRBD1 on 5 matching bases. The V and J ends lost 3 bases and 1 base respectively, with 9 bases between them. The CDR3 covers 14 residues. Looked up from germline, CDR1 is SGHVS and CDR2 is FQNEAQ. CDR3 coding DNA: TGTGCCAGCAGCTTTGGGGGTTTTAACTATGGCTACACCTTC. Protein: CASSFGGFNYGYTF.

The V call is TRBV27, the J call TRBJ2-3; D uncertain. Germline lookup yields CDR1 MNHEY and CDR2 SMNVEV (reference sequence). V was cut by 5 bases and J by 2 bases, with 11 bases left in between. This CDR3 has 14 amino acids. CDR3 in amino acids: CASSPRRVTDTQYF. The DNA of the CDR3 is TGTGCCAGCAGTCCGAGGAGAGTCACAGATACGCAGTATTTT.

The chain combines TRBV10-3 with TRBJ2-4; 8 positions agree with TRBD1. CDR3 length equals 15 residues. The J segment lost 5 bases and the V segment lost 7 bases, leaving 10 bases of the junction unmatched. In germline, CDR1 is ENHRY, CDR2 SYGVKD. CDR3: CAIKASTGAQNIQYF. CDR3 sequence (DNA): TGTGCCATCAAAGCCTCGACAGGGGCACAAAACATTCAGTACTTC.

The rearrangement links TRBV7-9 to TRBJ1-2, with TRBD1 as a possible D gene (5 bases). Germline V gene sequence: CDR1 SEHNR, CDR2 FQNEAQ (reference sequence). V dropped 5 bases and J dropped 8 bases, with 21 bases sitting between them. This CDR3 contains 15 residues. The CDR3 DNA is TGTGCCAGCAGCACTCGGGACCTGGGCCTAGGAGGCTACACCTTC. Translated, it gives CASSTRDLGLGGYTF.

This rearrangement joins TRBV6-2 or TRBV6-3 to TRBJ2-3, with 11 nucleotides matching TRBD2. The CDR3 loop spans 19 amino acids. J lost 4 bases, V lost 0 bases, and 12 bases had no gene match. The V gene's germline CDR1 is MNHEY and CDR2 SVGEGT. Here the CDR3 reads CASSYSLSSGGRPPDTQYF. The CDR3 DNA reads as TGTGCCAGCAGTTACTCGCTCTCTAGCGGGGGGAGACCCCCAGATACGCAGTATTTT.

This clone was seen just once. The rearrangement links TRBV5-1 to TRBJ2-1, with D maybe TRBD1 (5 bases). Trimming cost V 1 base and J 8 bases, with 16 bases left between them. CDR3 length equals 15 residues. Germline lookup yields CDR1 SGHRS and CDR2 YFSETQ. This CDR3 is CASSLSRGIGDEQFF. CDR3 sequence (DNA): TGCGCCAGCAGCTTGAGTAGGGGAATCGGCGATGAGCAGTTCTTC.

The genes are TRBV9 and TRBJ2-1, with TRBD2 matching over 12 bases. Germline V gene sequence: CDR1 SGDLS, CDR2 YYNGEE. CDR3 length equals 16 residues. The ends lost 4 bases at V and 3 bases at J; junction bases unmatched: 5. This CDR3 is CASSLLAGGLYNEQFF. The CDR3 DNA reads as TGTGCCAGCAGCCTACTAGCGGGGGGACTCTACAATGAGCAGTTCTTC.

The chain is built from TRBV10-3 and TRBJ1-4; D call uncertain. This CDR3 has 14 residues. Trimming took 4 bases from V and 0 from J, leaving 6 bases between them. CDR1 and CDR2 from the germline V gene are ENHRY and SYGVKD. Here the CDR3 DNA reads TGTGCCATCAGTGCCGGTGCAACTAATGAAAAACTGTTTTTT. Amino acid sequence: CAISAGATNEKLFF.

This sequence joins TRBV6-1 and TRBJ2-1; D is unclear. V was shortened by 0 bases and J by 10 bases, with 7 bases between the two germline ends. CDR1 and CDR2 from the germline V gene are MNHNS and SASEGT. The CDR3 spans 12 residues. The CDR3 DNA reads TGTGCCAGCAGTGAAGCTCTTAGGGAGCAGTTCTTC. It yields the protein CASSEALREQFF.

J is TRBJ2-1 and V is TRBV3-1 (or the pseudogene TRBV3-2); D perhaps matches TRBD1 (7 bases). The CDR3 runs 15 residues. In germline, CDR1 is LGHDT, CDR2 YNNKEL (reference sequence). Trimming shortened V by 4 bases and J by 4 bases, and 14 bases separated the two germline ends. The CDR3 DNA reads TGTGCCAGCAGCCTGCAGGGGGGCCATTACAATGAGCAGTTCTTC. This encodes CASSLQGGHYNEQFF.

This rearrangement joins TRBV18 to TRBJ2-5, with 9 bases matching TRBD1. The V and J ends lost 3 bases and 5 bases, in that order; junction bases with no gene match: 13. The germline V gene has CDR1 KGHSH and CDR2 LQKENI. The CDR3 runs 17 residues. CDR3: CASSPPYRGQGDETQYF. CDR3 in DNA: TGTGCCAGCTCACCCCCCTACCGGGGACAGGGTGACGAGACCCAGTACTTC.

CDR3 bases: TGTGCCAGCAGCCCTCCAGGGGCTGGGGCCAACGTCCTGACTTTC. Its translation is CASSPPGAGANVLTF. The chain couples TRBV7-2 to TRBJ2-6; perhaps TRBD1 as D (6 bases). The CDR3 spans 15 residues. The germline V and J ends were trimmed by 5 bases and 2 bases, with 10 bases remaining between them. Germline CDR1 SGHTA, CDR2 FQGNSA.

This clone turned up a few times. The chain employs TRBV4-1 and TRBJ1-2; 11 bases align to TRBD1. V lost 5 bases, J lost 6 bases, and 14 bases stayed unmatched. CDR1 and CDR2 from the germline V gene are MGHRA and YSYEKL. This CDR3 is built from 17 residues. The CDR3 spells CASSDVPGQGGIHGYTF. As DNA, the CDR3 is TGCGCCAGCAGCGACGTCCCGGGACAGGGGGGTATTCATGGCTACACCTTC.

This clone appeared once. The genes are TRBV5-6 and TRBJ2-1, with TRBD2 matching over 12 bases. The CDR3 is made up of 15 amino acids. Germline V gives CDR1 SGHDT, CDR2 YYEEEE. V lost 3 bases, J lost 5 bases, and 3 bases stayed unmatched. The CDR3 sequence: CASSSLAGGNNEQFF. CDR3 nucleotide sequence: TGTGCCAGCAGCTCACTAGCGGGGGGTAACAATGAGCAGTTCTTC.

V and J are TRBV7-9 and TRBJ2-3; the D is unclear. Germline V lookup: CDR1 SEHNR, CDR2 FQNEAQ (reference sequence). V dropped 7 bases and J dropped 4 bases, with 12 bases sitting between them. CDR3 length: 13 residues. DNA of the CDR3: TGTGCCAGCACCCCGTTATCGGCAGATACGCAGTATTTT. Its protein is CASTPLSADTQYF.

The chain links TRBV18 to TRBJ2-2, with TRBD2 matching over 13 bases. Germline V CDR1 and CDR2: KGHSH, LQKENI. The CDR3 is 17 residues long. Losses at the gene ends were 3 bases for V and 4 bases for J; bases not matched to a gene: 5. CDR3 sequence (DNA): TGTGCCAGCTCACCGGGACTAGCGGGGATTGGCACCGGGGAGCTGTTTTTT. Protein sequence: CASSPGLAGIGTGELFF.

The J gene is TRBJ2-1, the V gene TRBV6-6; 15 bases line up with TRBD2. V gave up 5 bases and J gave up 10 bases; unmatched junction bases: 15. Germline V gene sequence: CDR1 MNHNY, CDR2 SVGAGI (reference sequence). The CDR3 loop spans 18 amino acids. In DNA form, the CDR3 reads TGTGCCAGCAGTCCCATGCCGGGACTAGCGGGGGGTACAATAGAGCAGTTCTTC. Protein: CASSPMPGLAGGTIEQFF.

V is TRBV30 and J is TRBJ1-3, with 10 bases identical to TRBD1. CDR3 length: 15 amino acids. V was clipped by 1 base and J by 2 bases; unmatched bases: 2. Germline CDR1 reads GTSNPN; CDR2 reads SVGIG (reference sequence). The CDR3 region has the DNA TGTGCCTGGAGTGCCGGGACAGGGGCTGGAAACACCATATATTTT. It codes for CAWSAGTGAGNTIYF.

This chain connects TRBV3-1 (or the pseudogene TRBV3-2) to TRBJ1-5; a weak D match, TRBD1 (6 bases). The CDR3 has 13 residues. V lost 4 bases and J lost 6, with 10 bases in between. The germline gives CDR1 LGHDT, CDR2 YNNKEL (reference sequence). CDR3 amino acids: CASSLGQFQPQHF. DNA of the CDR3: TGTGCCAGCAGCCTCGGACAGTTTCAGCCCCAGCATTTT.

The gene calls are TRBV7-2 and TRBJ2-2, with 8 positions matching TRBD2. The length of the CDR3 is 16 residues. The germline CDR1 and CDR2 sequences are SGHTA and FQGNSA. With V trimmed by 4 bases and J by 7 bases, 11 bases remained unmatched. For the CDR3, the DNA is TGTGCCAGCAGCTACTTCCCGGGACTAGGGGGCGGGGAGCTGTTTTTT. Translation: CASSYFPGLGGGELFF.

This sequence joins TRBV6-5 and TRBJ1-2; D may be TRBD1 (6 bases). In germline, CDR1 is MNHEY, CDR2 SVGAGI. CDR3 length equals 15 residues. Between the trimmed V and J ends, which lost 7 bases and 3 bases, there was a span of 18 bases. The CDR3 nucleotides read TGTGCCAGCAAGGTCCACCAGGGGTTGGACTATGGCTACACCTTC. Translation gives CASKVHQGLDYGYTF.

This chain links TRBV14 with TRBJ1-5; the D is unclear. Trimming removed 1 base from V and 6 bases from J, with 4 bases in between. CDR3 length: 12 amino acids. Germline CDR1 SGHDN, CDR2 FVKESK. The CDR3 protein is CASSQGTQPQHF. CDR3 sequence (DNA): TGTGCCAGCAGCCAAGGTACTCAGCCCCAGCATTTT.